This T cell receptor beta chain came from a study of tumor-infiltrating lymphocytes in primary liver carcinoma (TCRdb year 2017). At the level of the whole study: Of the five patients, three men and two women aged 30 to 69 years, four had hepatocellular carcinoma and one had combined HCC and intrahepatic cholangiocarcinoma. The tumors of the five patients were staged as T1-T3 N0M0, with maximum diameters ranging from about 4 to 10 cm. Roughly 3.5 to 7.5 million productive TCRbeta reads were obtained per sample, and no significant difference in read depth was found between tissue types. For each liver tumor, the study sampled five regions along with adjacent normal tissue and blood, and applied TCRbeta repertoire sequencing, expression microarrays and whole-exome sequencing. A total of about 35 specimens from 5 patients went through TCRbeta repertoire sequencing, namely 25 tumor regions, 5 adjacent noncancerous liver tissues and 5 peripheral blood samples. Repertoires from technical replicates were highly reproducible, with mean shared-clone rates about 0.88 and correlation coefficients above 0.95.

What the study reported, not specific to this receptor: Pairs of tumor regions showed greater repertoire overlap (mean about 35%) than tumor-adjacent pairs (about 17%) or tumor-blood pairs (roughly 15%), which is consistent with antigen-driven expansion. Only the TCR beta chain was sequenced, which likely underestimates true repertoire diversity because unpaired alpha chains were not captured. Since the samples were bulk and unsorted, there was no way to compare CD4+ and CD8+ T cell repertoires. The top 250 clones made up a significantly larger repertoire fraction in tumors than in blood (p = 0.039). With just five patients in the study, the authors point out that the findings should be validated in a larger study.

This clonotype was counted a single time. Its antigen specificity is not known. The input lacks base qualities; no much larger clone sits a single base away. One read alone lends weak support. Without any cell sorting, total RNA and DNA were co-extracted from about 20-30 mg of bulk tissue using the AllPrep DNA/RNA mini kit. Between November 2015 and early 2016, roughly five patients in China with histopathologically diagnosed primary liver carcinoma had their tumors surgically resected. Chronic HBV infection was present in the patients, and the patients were treatment-naive at sampling. Fresh tumor and adjacent tissue pieces were bisected, with one half stored in RNAlater at -80 degrees C and the other half sent for histology. Trimmed from V: 3 bases; trimmed from J: 2 bases; junction bases lacking a gene match: 6. The CDR3 covers 14 residues, taking in both the cysteine and the phenylalanine. Of the read, only the CDR3 DNA is kept; its 42 bases are in frame from base 1. The CDR1 and CDR2 encoded by the germline V gene (reference sequence) are DFQATT and SNEGSKA.

Starting from approximately 500 ng total RNA, TCRbeta-specific cDNA was produced by reverse transcription with a constant-region primer and ProtoScript II reverse transcriptase. The TCRbeta libraries were prepared through three rounds of nested multiplex PCR following a slightly modified ARM-PCR procedure. Multiplex TRBV1-TRBV30 forward primers and a Cbeta reverse primer were used in the first two PCR rounds, each of which was run for 10 cycles. Sample barcodes and Illumina adapters were added in a final 25-cycle PCR using Deep VentR polymerase. Before sequencing, amplicons of 200-500 bp were gel-purified using a QIAquick gel extraction kit. The TCRbeta amplicons were sequenced with 250-bp paired-end reads on an Illumina HiSeq 2500. The paper's data handling went like this. Trimmomatic v0.33 was used to quality-trim the reads, and FLASH v1.2.11 was used to merge paired reads so that full CDR3 sequences could be recovered. V, D and J germline segments were assigned to the rearranged TCRbeta sequences using MiGEC v1.2.1b. Clonotype statistics, along with Shannon-Wiener diversity indices, were calculated using VDJtools v1.0.0. To reduce sampling bias, subsequent analyses other than the diversity analysis used only the 250 most abundant clonotypes in each sample. The raw public reads went through TCRdb reprocessing: fastp at Q25, MiXCR clone calling, in-frame beta chains kept. Under each unique CDR3 protein, matching rows form one entry showing the most common genes and DNA. TCRdb, not the authors, supplied the V and J calls. The sample records about 120,000 distinct CDR3 sequences, approximately 71% of which are singletons. Roughly 7.3% of the sample comes from the top ten.

The sequence derives from a woman aged 60-70 years with primary liver carcinoma and hepatitis B virus infection. Material for sequencing was tumor-adjacent normal liver tissue. The rearrangement joined TRBV20-1 to TRBJ2-7; 8 junctional bases match TRBD1. The nucleotide sequence is given as TGCAGTGCTAGTCGGTCAGGGGGCGCCTACGAGCAGTACTTC. The translation is CSASRSGGAYEQYF.